These 32 T cell receptor beta chains were sequenced from one sample in a study of metastatic and nonmetastatic thyroid tumors. Patients had received no treatment of any kind before thyroid surgery. Using MiXCR, TCRdb reanalyzed the PCR reads. In the table there are about 6,100 clones, over 25% of which are singletons. The sample was adjacent normal tissue. These receptors were collected from a female donor with papillary thyroid cancer or a benign thyroid nodule (not recorded which). Some clones in this sample may be carry-over from other donors' samples.

The chain couples TRBV11-2 to TRBJ2-1, with 12 bases aligning to TRBD1. Germline lookup yields CDR1 SGHAT and CDR2 FQNNGV. CDR3 length: 15 residues. V lost 2 bases and J lost 7; bases outside the gene matches: 3. The CDR3 sequence is CASSLWGQGANEQFF. CDR3 nucleotides: TGTGCCAGCAGCTTATGGGGACAGGGGGCTAATGAGCAGTTCTTC.

This clone occurred a few times. J is TRBJ1-5 and V is TRBV6-1; no firm D call. CDR1 and CDR2 from the germline V gene are MNHNS and SASEGT. The CDR3 spans 15 residues. V dropped 6 bases and J dropped 2 bases, with 14 bases sitting between them. CDR3 DNA: TGTGCCAGCAGCCTCGAAGGGTCGGGCAATCAGCCCCAGCATTTT. Translated, it gives CASSLEGSGNQPQHF.

This clone was detected only a few times. This chain uses TRBV6-1 with TRBJ1-2; 7 bases are a match to TRBD1. V lost 7 bases and J lost 5; bases outside the gene matches: 7. CDR3 length: 13 residues. Germline V gene lookup returns CDR1 MNHNS and CDR2 SASEGT. The CDR3 here is CASTIDREYGYTF. The CDR3 DNA is TGTGCCAGCACTATCGACAGGGAGTATGGCTACACCTTC.

This rearrangement joins TRBV7-2 to TRBJ2-2; D is undetermined. The germline V gene encodes CDR1 SGHTA and CDR2 FQGNSA. V dropped 1 base and J dropped 6 bases, with 6 bases sitting between them. The CDR3 contains 13 residues. The CDR3 DNA reads TGTGCCAGCAGCTTAGGGCAGGCCGGGGAGCTGTTTTTT. This translates into CASSLGQAGELFF.

V usage is TRBV24-1 and J usage is TRBJ1-1, with D maybe TRBD1 (5 bases). The CDR3 runs 15 residues. CDR1 KGHDR and CDR2 SFDVKD come from the germline V gene. V gave up 4 bases and J gave up 4 bases, with 15 bases separating them. The CDR3 reads CATSDSRTGPTEAFF. CDR3 coding DNA: TGTGCCACCAGTGACTCTAGGACGGGACCCACTGAAGCTTTCTTT.

This clone appeared a few times. The rearrangement uses TRBV5-8 and TRBJ1-6; a weak D match, TRBD1 (5 bases). Germline lookup yields CDR1 SGHTS and CDR2 YDEGEE. CDR3 size: 15 residues. With 0 bases removed from V and 9 bases from J, the gap between germline ends came to 13 bases. The CDR3 nucleotides read TGTGCCAGCAGCTTGGAAACTCTAAGGGGTTCACCCCTCCACTTT. This sequence encodes CASSLETLRGSPLHF.

V is TRBV20-1 and J is TRBJ2-5, with D unresolved. Germline CDR1 is DFQATT and CDR2 is SNEGSKA (reference sequence). The CDR3 runs to 11 residues. Trimming stripped 5 bases from V and 0 bases from J, with 4 bases between. The CDR3 bases are TGCAGTGCTGACAACCAAGAGACCCAGTACTTC. Protein: CSADNQETQYF.

V and J are TRBV12-3 or TRBV12-4 and TRBJ1-1; 7 nucleotides line up with TRBD1. The CDR3 has 15 amino acids. With V trimmed by 1 base and J by 4 bases, 6 bases remained unmatched. Here the CDR3 reads CASSLEQGVSTEAFF. In DNA form, the CDR3 reads TGTGCCAGCAGTTTAGAGCAGGGGGTGAGCACTGAAGCTTTCTTT.

The chain employs TRBV12-3 or TRBV12-4 and TRBJ2-2; D may be TRBD2 (6 bases). Trimming shortened V by 10 bases and J by 4 bases, and 19 bases separated the two germline ends. This CDR3 is built from 15 residues. The CDR3 region is CATLASGVGTGELFF. The CDR3 bases are TGTGCCACACTGGCCTCGGGGGTAGGCACCGGGGAGCTGTTTTTT.

As concerns this clone: The junction departs from the called germline gene at one end, perhaps through a read error. The chain joins TRBV4-3 to TRBJ1-4; perhaps TRBD1 as D (5 bases). CDR1 and CDR2 from the germline V gene are LGHNA and YSLEER. This CDR3 contains 15 residues. The CDR3 is CASSQAGSTNEKLFF. The CDR3 nucleotides read TGCGCCAGCAGCCAAGCAGGGTCTACTAATGAAAAACTGTTCTTT.

The V and J genes are TRBV16 and TRBJ1-1, with D uncertain. Germline V gene lookup returns CDR1 KGHSY and CDR2 FQNENV. The CDR3 extends over 14 amino acids. The V end lost 0 bases, the J end lost 0 bases, and 5 bases lay between the germline ends. The CDR3 spells CASSQSWVNTEAFF. For the CDR3, the DNA is TGTGCCAGCAGCCAATCGTGGGTGAACACTGAAGCTTTCTTT.

This clone was detected a few times. The J gene is TRBJ2-7, the V gene TRBV20-1; 7 bases match TRBD1. The CDR3 runs to 15 residues. Germline assignment: CDR1 DFQATT and CDR2 SNEGSKA (reference sequence). Losses at the gene ends were 3 bases for V and 2 bases for J; bases not matched to a gene: 10. CDR3 DNA: TGCAGTGCTAGGGGCCCGACAGGGCGAGCCTACGAGCAGTACTTC. Its protein product is CSARGPTGRAYEQYF.

The rearrangement uses TRBV11-1 and TRBJ2-1, with D perhaps TRBD2 (7 bases). The V end lost 4 bases, the J end lost 3 bases, and 19 bases lay between the germline ends. The CDR3 covers 17 residues. Germline V lookup: CDR1 SGHAT, CDR2 FQDESV (reference sequence). The CDR3 protein is CASSSPEGGCFYNEQFF. In nucleotides, the CDR3 is TGTGCCAGCAGCTCCCCTGAGGGGGGGTGCTTCTACAATGAGCAGTTCTTC.

This clone was counted only a few times. The V and J genes are TRBV6-5 and TRBJ2-1; D not certain. Germline V gene data show CDR1 as MNHEY and CDR2 as SVGAGI. The CDR3 loop spans 14 amino acids. Trimming took off 10 bases at V and 2 bases at J, with 15 bases between the two ends. Written as DNA, the CDR3 is TGTGCCACCCATCCGGTACAGCCCTACAATGAGCAGTTCTTC. This translates into CATHPVQPYNEQFF.

Written as DNA, the CDR3 is TGCAGCGTTGATAAGGACAGAGCTGGCTATGGCTACACCTTC. As protein: CSVDKDRAGYGYTF. The rearrangement joins TRBV29-1 to TRBJ1-2, with D maybe TRBD1 (6 bases). Trimming pared 3 bases from V and 4 bases from J, leaving 15 bases between. The germline V gene encodes CDR1 SQVTM and CDR2 ANQGSEA. This CDR3 contains 14 residues.

This clone appeared a few times. The chain employs TRBV27 and TRBJ1-2; TRBD1 might be the D (6 bases). Trimming pared 8 bases from V and 6 bases from J, leaving 19 bases between. The germline V gene has CDR1 MNHEY and CDR2 SMNVEV (reference sequence). This CDR3 spans 14 amino acids. CDR3 DNA sequence: TGTGCCAGCGCTTTGTCGGCGAACAGGGATGGCTACACCTTC. This sequence encodes CASALSANRDGYTF.

This clone is termed medium-sized. This chain joins TRBV4-2 and TRBJ1-1; no reliable D call. The germline gives CDR1 LGHNA, CDR2 YNFKEQ. The CDR3 spans 11 residues. V was shortened by 4 bases and J by 8 bases, with 8 bases between the two germline ends. CDR3 in amino acids: CASSLYKEAFF. CDR3 sequence (DNA): TGTGCCAGCAGCCTTTACAAAGAAGCTTTCTTT.

By its share, this clone is medium-sized (0.01 to 0.1%). The CDR3 here is CASSATGPNEKLFF. Here the CDR3 DNA reads TGTGCCAGCAGTGCGACAGGGCCTAATGAAAAACTGTTTTTT. The chain recombines TRBV6-1 with TRBJ1-4; 7 nucleotides align to TRBD1. There are 14 residues in the CDR3. Germline V gene sequence: CDR1 MNHNS, CDR2 SASEGT. The trim removed 4 bases at V and 3 bases at J, leaving 2 bases unmatched.

The chain carries TRBV11-2 and TRBJ1-1; 7 nucleotides agree with TRBD1. Trimming cost V 4 bases and J 3 bases; bases outside gene matches: 8. This CDR3 contains 15 residues. Germline CDR1 SGHAT, CDR2 FQNNGV. DNA of the CDR3: TGTGCCAGCAGCTCTAACAGGGGTCGGGACACTGAAGCTTTCTTT. Its translation: CASSSNRGRDTEAFF.

The rearrangement links TRBV20-1 to TRBJ1-2; 8 bases fit TRBD1. CDR3 length: 14 amino acids. Germline values: CDR1 DFQATT, CDR2 SNEGSKA (reference sequence). Trimming cost V 4 bases and J 5 bases; bases outside gene matches: 9. Here the CDR3 reads CSATLTGAGYGYTF. Written as DNA, the CDR3 is TGCAGTGCTACCCTGACAGGGGCGGGTTATGGCTACACCTTC.

V and J are TRBV30 and TRBJ2-7; no clear D gene. The V gene's germline CDR1 is GTSNPN and CDR2 SVGIG (reference sequence). Trimming removed 3 bases at V and 4 bases at J, with 10 bases between. The length of the CDR3 is 12 residues. The CDR3 DNA follows: TGTGCCTGGAGCCGATCCAGGTACGAGCAGTACTTC. Its protein is CAWSRSRYEQYF.

This chain joins TRBV6-1 and TRBJ1-1, with D possibly being TRBD1 (6 bases). The CDR3 contains 13 residues. Trimming removed 7 bases at V and 3 bases at J, with 12 bases between. The germline CDR1 and CDR2 sequences are MNHNS and SASEGT. The CDR3 DNA reads as TGTGCCAGCACCCTGGGACAACACACTGAAGCTTTCTTT. Translated: CASTLGQHTEAFF.

This chain uses TRBV28 with TRBJ1-6, with D perhaps TRBD1 (6 bases). The CDR3 has 13 amino acids. The germline gives CDR1 MDHEN, CDR2 SYDVKM. The V and J ends lost 6 bases and 14 bases respectively, with 17 bases between them. The CDR3 loop is CASSHGGGSSLHF. The CDR3, as DNA: TGTGCCAGCAGCCACGGGGGCGGTAGTTCCCTCCACTTT.

A word on this clone: This specimen includes other DNA sequences encoding the same CDR3. V usage is TRBV30 and J usage is TRBJ1-2; tentative D call: TRBD1 (6 bases). CDR3 length equals 13 residues. Trimming pared 0 bases from V and 8 bases from J, leaving 13 bases between. Germline V gene data show CDR1 as GTSNPN and CDR2 as SVGIG (reference sequence). The CDR3 is CAWSVTGGGGYTF. The CDR3 bases are TGTGCCTGGAGTGTAACCGGGGGCGGGGGCTACACCTTC.

The V call is TRBV2, the J call TRBJ2-1; perhaps TRBD2 as D (5 bases). Germline CDR1 is SNHLY and CDR2 is FYNNEI. The CDR3 length is 13 residues. The ends were cut back, 0 bases at V and 8 bases at J, with 8 bases in the middle. CDR3 coding DNA: TGTGCCAGCAGTGAAGCCCTAGCCTATGAGCAGTTCTTC. Translating it yields CASSEALAYEQFF.

CDR3 sequence reads: CASSLGPSGREQYF. The CDR3 DNA follows: TGTGCCAGCAGCTTAGGGCCTAGCGGGAGGGAGCAGTACTTC. The genes are TRBV7-8 and TRBJ2-7; TRBD2 matches at 11 bases. The germline CDR1 and CDR2 sequences are SGHVS and FQNEAQ. The ends lost 1 base at V and 7 bases at J; junction bases unmatched: 3. This CDR3 region has 14 residues.

V is TRBV20-1 and J is TRBJ2-5; D gene ambiguous. This CDR3 region has 11 residues. V was pared by 2 bases and J by 0 bases, with 1 base between. Per the germline V gene, CDR1 is DFQATT and CDR2 is SNEGSKA (reference sequence). The CDR3 DNA is TGCAGTGCTAGACACCAAGAGACCCAGTACTTC. This encodes CSARHQETQYF.

This clone was detected a few times. The rearrangement links TRBV6-2 or TRBV6-3 to TRBJ2-7; 7 bases line up with TRBD1. Germline values: CDR1 MNHEY, CDR2 SVGEGT. After removal of 2 bases from V and 2 bases from J, the junction contained 3 bases not matched to a gene. There are 14 residues in the CDR3. The chain's CDR3 is CASSYRGRTYEQYF. The CDR3 DNA is TGTGCCAGCAGTTACAGGGGGCGAACCTACGAGCAGTACTTC.

The rearrangement uses TRBV5-1 and TRBJ2-5; 7 positions agree with TRBD1. With V trimmed by 0 bases and J by 4 bases, 12 bases remained unmatched. Germline CDR1 reads SGHRS; CDR2 reads YFSETQ. This CDR3 spans 17 amino acids. The CDR3 nucleotides are TGCGCCAGCAGCTTGGACTCTGGTCGGGCAGGGGGAGAGACCCAGTACTTC. This encodes CASSLDSGRAGGETQYF.

This clone turned up a few times. The V gene is TRBV20-1, the J gene TRBJ2-6; tentative D call: TRBD2 (5 bases). Trimming shortened V by 5 bases and J by 4 bases, and 21 bases separated the two germline ends. The CDR3 sequence is 17 residues long. Germline assignment: CDR1 DFQATT and CDR2 SNEGSKA (reference sequence). CDR3 nucleotides: TGCAGTGCTTCCCCACCCGCGCGAGGGTCCGGGGCCAACGTCCTGACTTTC. This sequence encodes CSASPPARGSGANVLTF.

Ten or more counts support this clone. The chain has TRBV9 and TRBJ1-1; a possible D gene is TRBD1 (6 bases). CDR3 length equals 15 residues. The germline V gene encodes CDR1 SGDLS and CDR2 YYNGEE. V gave up 4 bases and J gave up 1 base, with 14 bases separating them. This chain's CDR3 is CASSKSRGQNTEAFF. DNA for the CDR3: TGTGCCAGCAGCAAGAGCAGGGGTCAGAACACTGAAGCTTTCTTT.

The chain carries TRBV7-3 and TRBJ2-1; TRBD2 matches 10 bases. Looked up from germline, CDR1 is SGHTA and CDR2 is FQGTGA. V dropped 2 bases and J dropped 7; count of bases not matched to a gene: 5. This CDR3 comprises 15 residues. The CDR3 DNA reads TGTGCCAGCAGCTTACTAGCGGGAGATGGAAATGAGCAGTTCTTC. The encoded protein is CASSLLAGDGNEQFF.